This T cell receptor beta chain was sequenced for a study of cytomegalovirus exposure and HLA in healthy donors. Primers for the PCR totalled 60 Vbeta and 13 Jbeta. Measured with immunoSEQ multiplex PCR; TCRdb has only the in-frame clones, and not every one. The table lists 150,000 to 200,000 clones, around 76% of them singletons, with around 1% in the top ten. Study-wide findings and caveats: Later analysis demonstrated an association between a missense DCLRE1C variant and TCR beta V- and J-gene trimming. The only immune exposure information that was available was CMV serostatus.

This CDR3 comprises 18 residues. V shed 2 bases and J 2 bases; nucleotides not matched to a gene: 13. The germline CDR1 and CDR2 sequences are SEHNR and FQNEAQ (reference sequence). A remark on this clone: The target antigen is unknown.

The chain recombines TRBV7-9 with TRBJ1-2, with TRBD1 identical over 8 bases. This TCR derives from a middle-aged woman in good health and CMV-seronegative. Sequencing was performed on PBMCs. CDR3 loop: CASSLNVGTGRKNYGYTF. The CDR3 DNA is TGTGCCAGCAGCTTAAATGTGGGGACAGGACGAAAGAACTATGGCTACACCTTC.